Below, 15 T cell receptor beta chains from the same sample are listed, as sequenced in a study of blood T cells in healthy people across ages. A second about 6 to 12 cycle PCR used barcoded and J-beta primers. MiXCR, run by TCRdb on the 5' RACE reads, gives a single entry per CDR3 protein. The data contain some 1.1 million distinct CDR3 sequences, around two fifths of them singletons. Sample: blood. These receptors came from a man aged 18 to 30 in good health.

This clonotype was counted a single time. CDR3 protein: CASGRTVYNEQFF. CDR3 bases: TGTGCCAGCGGTCGGACGGTATACAATGAGCAGTTCTTC. V usage is TRBV6-5 and J usage is TRBJ2-1; no clear D gene. Trimming removed 8 bases from V and 4 bases from J, with 12 bases in between. CDR1 MNHEY and CDR2 SVGAGI come from the germline V gene. This CDR3 has 13 residues.

In its sample, this clonotype was seen once. The chain combines TRBV20-1 with TRBJ1-2; D unresolved. The CDR3 runs to 14 residues. The V end lost 0 bases, the J end lost 4 bases, and 12 bases lay between the germline ends. The germline V gene encodes CDR1 DFQATT and CDR2 SNEGSKA (reference sequence). The CDR3 region is CSARDGTNPYGYTF. Written as DNA, the CDR3 is TGCAGTGCTAGAGATGGAACGAACCCCTATGGCTACACCTTC.

The chain combines TRBV11-2 with TRBJ2-2, with 8 positions matching TRBD1. The CDR3 extends over 16 amino acids. Trimming at V came to 5 bases and at J to 1 base, leaving 6 bases not matched to a gene. CDR1 is SGHAT and CDR2 is FQNNGV in the germline V gene. In DNA form, the CDR3 reads TGTGCCAGCAGCCTACGACAGGGGAAGAACACCGGGGAGCTGTTTTTT. Amino acids: CASSLRQGKNTGELFF.

This clonotype has more than one count but fewer than ten. V gene TRBV10-3 combines with J gene TRBJ2-5; D might be TRBD2 (5 bases). The germline V and J ends were trimmed by 2 bases and 2 bases, with 15 bases remaining between them. This CDR3 has 16 residues. Germline V gene lookup returns CDR1 ENHRY and CDR2 SYGVKD. The CDR3: CAISETLPSTQETQYF. DNA of the CDR3: TGTGCCATCAGTGAGACCCTTCCTAGCACTCAAGAGACCCAGTACTTC.

This clonotype was seen a handful of times. The chain carries TRBV27 and TRBJ1-2; D is possibly TRBD1 (6 bases). Germline-derived CDR1 and CDR2 are MNHEY and SMNVEV (reference sequence). Trimming shortened V by 1 base and J by 5 bases, and 20 bases separated the two germline ends. The CDR3 is 17 residues long. CDR3 amino acids: CASSLLRTGQYLYGYTF. The CDR3 DNA reads as TGTGCCAGCAGTTTATTAAGAACGGGACAATATCTGTATGGCTACACCTTC.

CDR3 amino acids: CASSRSSGGAHEQFF. Written as DNA, the CDR3 is TGTGCCAGCAGCCGATCTAGCGGGGGGGCACATGAGCAGTTCTTC. The rearrangement uses TRBV3-1 and TRBJ2-1, with 12 bases fitting TRBD2. CDR1 and CDR2 (germline): LGHDT, YNNKEL (reference sequence). CDR3 size: 15 residues. Losses at the gene ends were 4 bases for V and 8 bases for J; bases not matched to a gene: 6.

This sequence joins TRBV7-2 and TRBJ1-4; D not certain. CDR1 SGHTA and CDR2 FQGNSA come from the germline V gene. The CDR3 spans 12 residues. V gave up 3 bases and J gave up 8 bases, with 7 bases separating them. In DNA, the CDR3 is TGTGCCAGCAGCTTTGGTAACGAAAAACTGTTTTTT. Encoded protein: CASSFGNEKLFF.

This clonotype was counted a few times. This chain joins TRBV4-1 and TRBJ2-7, with D unresolved. This CDR3 has 15 residues. Germline CDR1 MGHRA, CDR2 YSYEKL. V lost 0 bases, J lost 2 bases, and 11 bases lay in between. The CDR3 loop is CASSQDTRAAYEQYF. CDR3 coding DNA: TGCGCCAGCAGCCAAGATACACGGGCAGCCTACGAGCAGTACTTC.

The chain carries TRBV7-9 and TRBJ1-2, with D unresolved. V was shortened by 7 bases and J by 6 bases, with 12 bases between the two germline ends. Germline values: CDR1 SEHNR, CDR2 FQNEAQ (reference sequence). The CDR3 length is 12 residues. The CDR3 sequence: CASMGPRDGYTF. The CDR3, as DNA: TGTGCCAGCATGGGTCCGAGAGATGGCTACACCTTC. Supplemented by reference TRBV7-9 and TRBJ1-2, the full variable domain reads DTGVSQNPRHKITKRGQNVTFRCDPISEHNRLYWYRQTLGQGPEFLTYFQNEAQLEKSRLLSDRFSAERPKGSFSTLEIQRTEQGDSAMYLCASMGPRDGYTFGSGTRLTVV.

The gene calls are TRBV12-3 or TRBV12-4 and TRBJ2-3; D not certain. The CDR3 runs 11 residues. V was cut by 7 bases and J by 6 bases, with 8 bases left in between. In DNA form, the CDR3 reads TGTGCCAGCATGGTCGCGGATACGCAGTATTTT. Its translation is CASMVADTQYF.

The chain is built from TRBV13 and TRBJ1-3, with D possibly TRBD1 on 5 matching bases. Germline-derived CDR1 and CDR2 are PRHDT and FYEKMQ (reference sequence). This CDR3 has 16 residues. V was clipped by 1 base and J by 0 bases, with 10 bases between them. The CDR3 loop reads CASSLEGVSSGNTIYF. Written as DNA, the CDR3 is TGTGCCAGCAGCTTAGAAGGGGTCTCCTCTGGAAACACCATATATTTT. The full variable domain, in which reference TRBV13 and TRBJ1-3 provide the parts outside the CDR3, is AAGVIQSPRHLIKEKRETATLKCYPIPRHDTVYWYQQGPGQDPQFLISFYEKMQSDKGSIPDRFSAQQFSDYHSELNMSSLELGDSALYFCASSLEGVSSGNTIYFGEGSWLTVV.

This chain connects TRBV29-1 to TRBJ2-5; 7 bases agree with TRBD1. V lost 3 bases, J lost 2 bases, and 6 bases stayed unmatched. The CDR3 spans 14 residues. Germline V gene data show CDR1 as SQVTM and CDR2 as ANQGSEA. CDR3 region: CSVESRGWQETQYF. In nucleotides, the CDR3 is TGCAGCGTTGAGTCCAGGGGGTGGCAAGAGACCCAGTACTTC. The whole variable domain, filled in from reference TRBV29-1 and TRBJ2-5, reads SAVISQKPSRDICQRGTSLTIQCQVDSQVTMMFWYRQQPGQSLTLIATANQGSEATYESGFVIDKFPISRPNLTFSTLTVSNMSPEDSSIYLCSVESRGWQETQYFGPGTRLLVL.

The chain uses TRBV6-6 and TRBJ2-5; D is undetermined. Trimming pared 0 bases from V and 5 bases from J, leaving 13 bases between. The CDR3 extends over 15 amino acids. Per germline, CDR1 MNHNY and CDR2 SVGAGI (reference sequence). CDR3 coding DNA: TGTGCCAGCAGTTACTCCCCCGGGTCCGGCGAGACCCAGTACTTC. Protein sequence: CASSYSPGSGETQYF.

This clonotype was observed a handful of times. The chain joins TRBV27 to TRBJ2-1, with D uncertain. Trimming cost V 6 bases and J 0 bases, with 9 bases left between them. Germline assignment: CDR1 MNHEY and CDR2 SMNVEV (reference sequence). This CDR3 is 14 amino acids long. The CDR3 DNA reads TGTGCCAGCAGCCGGGTCCACTCCTACAATGAGCAGTTCTTC. This translates into CASSRVHSYNEQFF.

The chain joins TRBV4-3 to TRBJ1-2, with a possible D match to TRBD1 (6 bases). The CDR3 is 13 amino acids. From germline, CDR1 is LGHNA and CDR2 YSLEER. V was cut by 4 bases and J by 6 bases, with 12 bases left in between. DNA of the CDR3: TGCGCCAGCAGCCGGAGCAGGGGCAATGGCTACACCTTC. It is translated as CASSRSRGNGYTF.